The rows below give T cell receptor beta chains drawn from one sample of a study of PD-L1 blockade in urothelial cancer. This table comes from immunoSEQ multiplex PCR, and its TCRdb copy is limited to in-frame clones, with some not included. The table has about 36,000 clones, over 65% seen once. The sample here was PBMCs, taken around atezolizumab (anti-PD-L1) treatment. Every receptor here comes from a man aged 35-49 years with urothelial cancer. The CDR3 runs from the conserved cysteine through the conserved F or W. The order of the fields is V gene, J gene, clone size, D gene, CDR3 DNA, CDR3 protein. A D gene is named only where the DNA matches it firmly. Size values are once, few and many counts, or a class for expanded clones, and some rows have none.

>TRBV5-1|TRBJ2-7|once|NA
TGCGCCAGCAGCTTGTCAGGGGTTTACTACGAGCAGTACTTC
CASSLSGVYYEQYF
>TRBV6-5|TRBJ1-4|NA|NA
TGTGCCAGCAGCGCACAGGGCTGGGAAAAACTGTTTTTT
CASSAQGWEKLFF
>TRBV4-1|TRBJ1-3|NA|TRBD1
TGCGCCAGCAGGGCGACAGGGCTTGTTCATGGAAACACCATATATTTT
CASRATGLVHGNTIYF
>TRBV27|TRBJ1-2|few|TRBD1
TGTGCCAGCAGTCCCTCCTTTGACAGGGGGCTTGATGGCTACACCTTC
CASSPSFDRGLDGYTF
>TRBV4-1|TRBJ2-5|NA|NA
TGCGCCAGCAGCCAGCCCGGAGGGGCCCAGTACTTC
CASSQPGGAQYF
>TRBV4-1|TRBJ1-3|NA|NA
TGCGCCAGCAGCCAAGTTAGGCTTGCGGCGGGAAGATCTGGAAACACCATATATTTT
CASSQVRLAAGRSGNTIYF
>TRBV28|TRBJ1-5|NA|TRBD1
TGTGCCAGCAGTTCAGACAGGGTACGGGGCAATCAGCCCCAGCATTTT
CASSSDRVRGNQPQHF
>TRBV28|TRBJ2-7|NA|TRBD1
TGTGCCAGCAGCCAGGGACAGGGATTCAACGAGCAGTACTTC
CASSQGQGFNEQYF
>TRBV18|TRBJ2-2|NA|TRBD2
TGTGCCAGCTCACCACTAGCGGGAGGCACCGGGGAGCTGTTTTTT
CASSPLAGGTGELFF
>TRBV28|TRBJ1-1|NA|NA
TGTGCCAGCAACGTACAGGTCTCTGGGACTGAAGCTTTCTTT
CASNVQVSGTEAFF
>TRBV14|TRBJ2-7|NA|NA
TGTGCCAGCAGCCAAGCCGGCAGGTCCCCCTACGAGCAGTACTTC
CASSQAGRSPYEQYF
>TRBV7-2|TRBJ2-7|once|TRBD2
TGTGCCAGCAGCCCCCCGGGGGGAATTTTTTACGAGCAGTACTTC
CASSPPGGIFYEQYF
>TRBV9|TRBJ2-3|NA|TRBD2
TGTGCCAGCAGCGCGCGCCTAGCGGGAGTATATGATACGCAGTATTTT
CASSARLAGVYDTQYF
>TRBV9|TRBJ2-7|NA|NA
TGTGCCAGCAGCGTAGGCCAGGGTGAGACCTCCGAGCAGTACTTC
CASSVGQGETSEQYF
>TRBV19|TRBJ1-4|few|NA
TGTGCCACGTCAAGGGGGGGGACTAATGAAAAACTGTTTTTT
CATSRGGTNEKLFF
>TRBV27|TRBJ1-2|NA|NA
TGTGCCAGCAGGCCAACAGGGCCCCTCTATGGCTACACCTTC
CASRPTGPLYGYTF
>TRBV28|TRBJ2-7|NA|TRBD2
TGTGCCAGCCGGGGGGTGTACTACGAGCAGTACTTC
CASRGVYYEQYF
>TRBV29-1|TRBJ2-1|few|NA
TGCAGCCTATCCGGCCAGGGCTTGAATGAGCAGTTCTTC
CSLSGQGLNEQFF
>TRBV5-6|TRBJ1-2|NA|NA
TGTGCCAGCAGCTTCCGGCTCTCGGGGGTCCTGCGGGGCTACACCTTC
CASSFRLSGVLRGYTF
>TRBV2|TRBJ2-3|NA|TRBD2
TGTGCCAGAGGCGGGACTAGCGGGGCAGATACGCAGTATTTT
CARGGTSGADTQYF
>TRBV7-2|TRBJ2-1|NA|NA
TGTGCCAGCAGCTTAACGAGAAACACAGGGTGGTGGAATGAGCAGTTCTTC
CASSLTRNTGWWNEQFF
>TRBV28|TRBJ1-1|few|NA
TGTGCCAGCAGGTTAACGACAGACACTGAAGCTTTCTTT
CASRLTTDTEAFF
>TRBV28|TRBJ1-5|NA|NA
TGTGCCAGCAGTTTTTCCCAGGCGGGGGCCCAGCATTTT
CASSFSQAGAQHF
>TRBV5-6|TRBJ1-5|NA|NA
TGTGCCAGCAGCCGGGGGGGGATTAGCAATCAGCCCCAGCATTTT
CASSRGGISNQPQHF
>TRBV18|TRBJ2-2|NA|NA
TGTGCCAGCTCACCTATATCGAACACCGGGGAGCTGTTTTTT
CASSPISNTGELFF
>TRBV19|TRBJ2-3|NA|NA
TGTGCCAGTAGTATAGTACTGTCTAGCACAGATACGCAGTATTTT
CASSIVLSSTDTQYF
>TRBV30|TRBJ2-5|NA|TRBD2
TGTGCCTGGAGTGTAGCGGGGAGGGGTTCCCAAGAGACCCAGTACTTC
CAWSVAGRGSQETQYF
>TRBV6-5|TRBJ1-2|NA|TRBD1
TGTGCCAGCAGCCCCGACAGGGGTGGCTACACCTTC
CASSPDRGGYTF
>TRBV5-4|TRBJ2-5|NA|TRBD1
TGTGCCAGCCGTCCGGGACAGTCAGAGACCCAGTACTTC
CASRPGQSETQYF
>TRBV27|TRBJ2-7|NA|TRBD1
TGTGCCAGCAGCCCAGCCCGGGACAGGGCCTACGAGCAGTACTTC
CASSPARDRAYEQYF
>TRBV30|TRBJ2-1|NA|NA
TGTGCCTGGACGGGGATTAAGAATGAGCAGTTCTTC
CAWTGIKNEQFF
>TRBV9|TRBJ2-7|once|TRBD2
TGTGCCAGCAGCCGAAAAGCGGGGGACGAGCAGTACTTC
CASSRKAGDEQYF
>TRBV14|TRBJ1-1|NA|NA
TGTGCCAGCAGCCAAGGCTTAGAGAACACTGAAGCTTTCTTT
CASSQGLENTEAFF
>TRBV9|TRBJ2-2|NA|NA
TGTGCCAGCAGCGTAGTCCCGGAAGGGGGCACCGGGGAGCTGTTTTTT
CASSVVPEGGTGELFF
>TRBV11-3|TRBJ2-3|NA|NA
TGTGCCAGCAGCCCCCCGGAGGGATATACGCAGTATTTT
CASSPPEGYTQYF
>TRBV28|TRBJ2-1|NA|TRBD2
TGTGCCAGCAGTTTAAGCGGGAACTCCTACAATGAGCAGTTCTTC
CASSLSGNSYNEQFF
>TRBV4-1|TRBJ1-2|NA|TRBD1
TGCGCCAGCAGCCAAGATCCGTCAGGGGGGAACTATGGCTACACCTTC
CASSQDPSGGNYGYTF
>TRBV9|TRBJ2-1|few|NA
TGTGCCAGCAACCTAAACGGGATCGGGAACAATGAGCAGTTCTTC
CASNLNGIGNNEQFF
>TRBV15|TRBJ1-5|NA|TRBD1
TGTGCCACCAGCAGAGAACTCGCTTCGACAGGGGCCATACCGAGCAATCAGCCCCAGCATTTT
CATSRELASTGAIPSNQPQHF
>TRBV28|TRBJ1-2|NA|NA
TGTGCCAGCAGCTACCTCGATGGCTACACCTTC
CASSYLDGYTF
>TRBV5-1|TRBJ1-5|NA|NA
TGCGCCAGCAGCCGGGGGGAAAATCAGCCCCAGCATTTT
CASSRGENQPQHF
>TRBV6-6|TRBJ2-1|NA|NA
TGTGCCAGCAGCCGGACAGACAATGAGCAGTTCTTC
CASSRTDNEQFF
>TRBV12-5|TRBJ1-1|NA|NA
TGTGCTAGTGGGGAGGAATCTGAAGCTTTCTTT
CASGEESEAFF
>TRBV12-2|TRBJ1-1|few|NA
TGTGCAAGTCGCGTGACAGGTGGAACCGGTGAAGCTTTCTTT
CASRVTGGTGEAFF
>TRBV5-1|TRBJ2-2|NA|TRBD1
TGCGCCAGCAGCTCGGGGACAGAGCACGGGGAGCTGTTTTTT
CASSSGTEHGELFF
>TRBV28|TRBJ2-3|NA|TRBD2
TGTGCCAGCAGTTTTTCCAGCGGGGCTAGCACAGATACGCAGTATTTT
CASSFSSGASTDTQYF
>TRBV27|TRBJ1-5|NA|NA
TGTGCCAGCAGTTGGACGGAGGATCAGCCCCAGCATTTT
CASSWTEDQPQHF
>TRBV7-9|TRBJ1-1|NA|NA
TGTGCCAGCAGCTCCGGGTGGGACACTGAAGCTTTCTTT
CASSSGWDTEAFF
>TRBV15|TRBJ2-7|NA|TRBD1
TGTGCCACCAGCAGCGCCCAGGGGGCGATATACGAGCAGTACTTC
CATSSAQGAIYEQYF
>TRBV30|TRBJ1-2|NA|TRBD1
TGTGCCTGGGAAGACAGGGGGAGACGTTGGGGCTACACCTTC
CAWEDRGRRWGYTF
>TRBV6-4|TRBJ2-1|NA|NA
TGTGCCAGGGGAGGCGACAATGAGCAGTTCTTC
CARGGDNEQFF
>TRBV2|TRBJ1-2|NA|NA
TGTGCCAGCAAGACGGGCGGGTATGGCTACACCTTC
CASKTGGYGYTF
>TRBV7-2|TRBJ2-1|NA|TRBD2
TGTGCCAACAGCCCCCAGGGAGGGAGCGGGGTCAGCTCCTACAATGAGCAGTTCTTC
CANSPQGGSGVSSYNEQFF
>TRBV28|TRBJ2-7|NA|TRBD1
TGTGCCAGCCGCGGACAGGGTATCAACGAGCAGTACTTC
CASRGQGINEQYF
>TRBV4-3|TRBJ2-7|NA|TRBD2
TGCGCCAGCAGCCAAGCTTCCGGGACTAGGATGTACGAGCAGTACTTC
CASSQASGTRMYEQYF
>TRBV9|TRBJ2-1|NA|NA
TGTGCCAGCAGCGTACATGGGGGCCCCTACAATGAGCAGTTCTTC
CASSVHGGPYNEQFF
>TRBV4-1|TRBJ2-7|NA|TRBD1
TGCGCCAGCAGTGGACGGGACAGGGGATACGAGCAGTACTTC
CASSGRDRGYEQYF